The T cell receptor (beta chain) under discussion was sequenced for a study of patients and donors after allogeneic stem cell transplantation. Germline assignment: CDR1 SGHRS and CDR2 YFSETQ. Between the trimmed V and J ends, which lost 7 bases and 0 bases, there was a span of 10 bases. The CDR3 runs to 13 residues. TCRdb ran MiXCR on the RT-PCR reads and lists one entry per CDR3 protein. The sample contains roughly 960,000 distinct CDR3 sequences, about a sixth of which appear only once. V and J are TRBV5-1 and TRBJ1-1; no definite D call. The sample taken for sequencing was blood, either unsorted or a sorted T cell fraction (not recorded which). The TCR originated in a human donor who was either an allogeneic HSCT recipient or a stem cell or donor lymphocyte infusion donor (not recorded which). It is not recorded whose cells these are; they may come from a transplant donor. DNA for the CDR3: TGCGCCAGCCAAGCGGTGGTGAACACTGAAGCTTTCTTT. It encodes CASQAVVNTEAFF.